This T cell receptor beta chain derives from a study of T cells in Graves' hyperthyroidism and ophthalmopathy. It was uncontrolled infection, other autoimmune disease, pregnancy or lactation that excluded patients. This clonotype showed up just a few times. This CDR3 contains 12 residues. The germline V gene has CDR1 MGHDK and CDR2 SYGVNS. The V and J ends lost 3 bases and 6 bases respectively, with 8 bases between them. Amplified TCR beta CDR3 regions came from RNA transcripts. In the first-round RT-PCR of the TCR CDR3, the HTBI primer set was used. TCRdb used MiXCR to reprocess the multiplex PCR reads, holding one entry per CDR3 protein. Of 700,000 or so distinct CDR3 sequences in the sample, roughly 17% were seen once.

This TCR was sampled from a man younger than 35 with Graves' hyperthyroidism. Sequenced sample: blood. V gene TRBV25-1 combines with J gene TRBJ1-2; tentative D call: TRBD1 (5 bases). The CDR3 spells CASSDGGDGYTF. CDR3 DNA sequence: TGTGCCAGCAGTGACGGGGGGGATGGCTACACCTTC.